This T cell receptor (beta chain) was observed in a study of blood T cell repertoires in COVID-19. The assay was immunoSEQ multiplex PCR, and TCRdb's table has in-frame clones only and misses some. The data contain more than 85,000 clones, 75% to 85% of them singletons. V lost 10 bases and J 8 bases, leaving 8 bases between the germline ends. Germline V CDR1 and CDR2: MDHEN, SYDVKM. The CDR3 loop spans 10 amino acids. Sequenced input: peripheral blood. The TCR comes from a man aged 55 to 70 with acute or convalescent COVID-19. The V gene is TRBV28, the J gene TRBJ1-4; possible D gene TRBD1, 5 bases. This CDR3 is CATRGEKLFF. The CDR3 coding sequence is TGTGCCACAAGGGGAGAAAAACTGTTTTTT.